The 13 T cell receptor beta chains below come from one sample, sequenced in a study of breast tumors, draining lymph nodes, adjacent tissues. TCRdb fed the multiplex PCR reads into MiXCR, producing one record per CDR3 protein. The sample has about 60,000 distinct CDR3 sequences, roughly 59% seen once; the top ten hold roughly 20%. What was sequenced was breast tumor tissue. These receptors all come from a female donor with breast cancer. Some clones in this sample may be carry-over from other donors' samples.

This clonotype was recorded at least ten times. The chain links TRBV2 to TRBJ1-4; TRBD1 is a possible D gene (6 bases). The germline V gene has CDR1 SNHLY and CDR2 FYNNEI. With 7 bases removed from V and 6 bases from J, the gap between germline ends came to 12 bases. This CDR3 region has 13 residues. CDR3 in DNA: TGTGCCAGCACAGGGGAGTTCCATGAAAAACTGTTTTTT. Translated, it gives CASTGEFHEKLFF. The full variable domain, its missing parts supplied by reference TRBV2 and TRBJ1-4, is EPEVTQTPSHQVTQMGQEVILRCVPISNHLYFYWYRQILGQKVEFLVSFYNNEISEKSEIFDDQFSVERPDGSNFTLKIRSTKLEDSAMYFCASTGEFHEKLFFGSGTQLSVL.

The genes are TRBV7-3 and TRBJ1-4; no definite D call. Looked up from germline, CDR1 is SGHTA and CDR2 is FQGTGA. V was pared by 5 bases and J by 6 bases, with 10 bases between. The CDR3 spans 13 residues. CDR3 region: CASSLRTDEKLFF. The DNA for the CDR3 is TGTGCCAGCAGCCTACGGACGGATGAAAAACTGTTTTTT.

A word on this clonotype: One end of the junction fails to match germline, which may point to a read error. This chain connects TRBV20-1 to TRBJ1-5, with D hard to call. The CDR3 loop spans 15 amino acids. Germline assignment: CDR1 DFQATT and CDR2 SNEGSKA (reference sequence). CDR3 sequence: CSARDHSGGHQPQHF. Written as DNA, the CDR3 is TGCAGCGCTAGAGATCATTCAGGTGGACATCAGCCCCAGCATTTT.

This clonotype was found many times. V and J are TRBV14 and TRBJ2-2; D gene ambiguous. V lost 8 bases to trimming and J lost 0 bases, with 7 bases between them. CDR1 and CDR2 (germline): SGHDN, FVKESK. The length of the CDR3 is 13 residues. The CDR3 DNA is TGTGCCAGCCGCTCAACGAACACCGGGGAGCTGTTTTTT. This sequence encodes CASRSTNTGELFF.

The chain links TRBV5-1 to TRBJ1-4; D possibly uses TRBD1 or TRBD2 (5 bases each). The end of the DNA fits TRBJ2-3 better, so the J call may be wrong. Germline V gene sequence: CDR1 SGHRS, CDR2 YFSETQ. The CDR3 runs to 15 residues. CDR3 amino acids: CASSDAGTGSGTQYF. DNA of the CDR3: TGCGCCAGCAGCGACGCCGGGACGGGTTCAGGTACGCAGTATTTT.

The rearrangement links TRBV11-2 to TRBJ2-1; 10 bases align to TRBD2. CDR1 is SGHAT, CDR2 FQNNGV, per germline. The V segment lost 4 bases and the J segment 4 bases; nucleotides outside the gene matches: 7. CDR3 size: 16 residues. The CDR3 sequence is CASSSSRTSGYNEQFF. DNA of the CDR3: TGTGCCAGCAGCTCTTCCAGGACTAGCGGATACAATGAGCAGTTCTTC.

The V gene is TRBV4-3, the J gene TRBJ1-2; a possible D gene is TRBD1 (5 bases). The V and J ends lost 3 bases and 5 bases respectively, with 19 bases between them. There are 16 residues in the CDR3. CDR1 and CDR2 (germline): LGHNA, YSLEER. Here the CDR3 reads CASSQQHMQGGYGYTF. DNA of the CDR3: TGCGCCAGCAGCCAGCAACACATGCAGGGTGGTTATGGCTACACCTTC.

The chain combines TRBV5-1 with TRBJ1-4; maybe TRBD1 (6 bases). This CDR3 spans 15 amino acids. CDR1 and CDR2 from the germline V gene are SGHRS and YFSETQ. The germline V and J ends were trimmed by 5 bases and 5 bases, with 16 bases remaining between them. CDR3 loop: CASSGYGGGNEKLFF. The CDR3 nucleotides are TGCGCCAGCAGTGGATATGGGGGCGGGAATGAAAAACTGTTTTTT.

The chain has TRBV20-1 and TRBJ1-6, with TRBD1 matching 9 bases. The CDR3 runs 15 residues. Looked up from germline, CDR1 is DFQATT and CDR2 is SNEGSKA (reference sequence). V lost 5 bases and J lost 5; bases outside the gene matches: 7. CDR3 in amino acids: CSAPSDRGDNSPLHF. The CDR3 region has the DNA TGCAGTGCTCCGTCAGACAGGGGGGATAATTCACCCCTCCACTTT.

The chain's CDR3 is CASSGSPTWSGANVLTF. CDR3 coding DNA: TGTGCCAGCAGCGGTAGCCCAACATGGTCTGGGGCCAACGTCCTGACTTTC. The chain recombines TRBV7-6 with TRBJ2-6; D call uncertain. The CDR3 contains 17 residues. CDR1 is SGHVS, CDR2 FNYEAQ, per germline. V gave up 5 bases and J gave up 1 base, with 15 bases separating them.

This clonotype occurred many times. The V gene is TRBV24-1, the J gene TRBJ2-1; TRBD2 might be the D (6 bases). The length of the CDR3 is 13 residues. Germline V gives CDR1 KGHDR, CDR2 SFDVKD. Trimming stripped 7 bases from V and 0 bases from J, with 6 bases between. The chain's CDR3 is CATREGSYNEQFF. In DNA form, the CDR3 reads TGTGCCACCAGGGAGGGCTCCTACAATGAGCAGTTCTTC.

This clonotype appeared a few times. This chain connects TRBV14 to TRBJ1-2; possibly TRBD1 for D (5 bases). The germline V and J ends were trimmed by 0 bases and 3 bases, with 11 bases remaining between them. This CDR3 has 15 amino acids. CDR1 is SGHDN, CDR2 FVKESK, per germline. CDR3 sequence (DNA): TGTGCCAGCAGCCAAGATTGGGACGGCGACTATGGCTACACCTTC. Encoded protein: CASSQDWDGDYGYTF. The whole variable domain, filled in from reference TRBV14 and TRBJ1-2, reads EAGVTQFPSHSVIEKGQTVTLRCDPISGHDNLYWYRRVMGKEIKFLLHFVKESKQDESGMPNNRFLAERTGGTYSTLKVQPAELEDSGVYFCASSQDWDGDYGYTFGSGTRLTVV.

As concerns this clonotype: Compared with germline, one end of the junction differs, possibly owing to a read error. This chain connects TRBV12-3 or TRBV12-4 to TRBJ2-5; no definite D call. The CDR3 is 13 residues long. The CDR3 nucleotides are TGTGCCAGTGGGCATACAGACCAAGAGGCCCAGTACTTC. It specifies CASGHTDQEAQYF.